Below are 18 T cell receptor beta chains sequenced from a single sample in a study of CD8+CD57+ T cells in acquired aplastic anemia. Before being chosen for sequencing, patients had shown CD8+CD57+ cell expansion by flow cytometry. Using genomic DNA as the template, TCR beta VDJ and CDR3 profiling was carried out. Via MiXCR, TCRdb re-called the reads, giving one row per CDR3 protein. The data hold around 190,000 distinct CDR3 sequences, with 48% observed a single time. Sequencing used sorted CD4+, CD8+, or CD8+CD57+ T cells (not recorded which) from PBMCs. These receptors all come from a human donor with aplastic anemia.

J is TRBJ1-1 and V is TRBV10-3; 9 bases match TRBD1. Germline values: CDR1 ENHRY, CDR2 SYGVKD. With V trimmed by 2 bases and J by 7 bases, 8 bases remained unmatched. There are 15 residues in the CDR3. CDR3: CAISEAPGQGFEAFF. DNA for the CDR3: TGTGCCATCAGTGAGGCACCGGGACAGGGCTTTGAAGCTTTCTTT.

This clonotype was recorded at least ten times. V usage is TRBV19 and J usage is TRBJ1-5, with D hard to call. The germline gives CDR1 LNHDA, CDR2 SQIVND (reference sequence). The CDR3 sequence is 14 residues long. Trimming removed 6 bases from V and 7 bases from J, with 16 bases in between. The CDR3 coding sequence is TGTGCCAGTAGGCCACGGGCTCACGGGCAGCCCCAGCATTTT. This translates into CASRPRAHGQPQHF.

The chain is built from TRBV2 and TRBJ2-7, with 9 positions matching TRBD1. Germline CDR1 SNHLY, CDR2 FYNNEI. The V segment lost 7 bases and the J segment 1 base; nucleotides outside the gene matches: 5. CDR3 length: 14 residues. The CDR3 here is CASIGTGRSYEQYF. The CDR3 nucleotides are TGTGCCAGCATTGGGACAGGGCGATCCTACGAGCAGTACTTC.

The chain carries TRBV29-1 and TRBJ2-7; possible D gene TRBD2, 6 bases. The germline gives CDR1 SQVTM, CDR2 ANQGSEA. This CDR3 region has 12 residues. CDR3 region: CSGGGGLGEQYF. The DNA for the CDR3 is TGCAGTGGGGGTGGGGGACTTGGCGAGCAGTACTTC.

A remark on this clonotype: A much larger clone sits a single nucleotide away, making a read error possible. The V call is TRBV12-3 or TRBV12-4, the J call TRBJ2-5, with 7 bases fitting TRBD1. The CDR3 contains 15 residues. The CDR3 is CASSPGDSLQEAQYF. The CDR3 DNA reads TGTGCCAGCAGTCCTGGGGACAGTTTACAAGAGGCCCAGTACTTC.

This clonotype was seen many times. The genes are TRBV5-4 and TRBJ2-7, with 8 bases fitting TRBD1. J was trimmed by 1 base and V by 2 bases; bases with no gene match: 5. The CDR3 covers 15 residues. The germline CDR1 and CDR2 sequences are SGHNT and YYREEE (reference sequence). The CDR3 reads CASSFRTGRSYEQYF. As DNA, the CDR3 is TGTGCCAGCAGCTTCCGGACAGGGCGTTCCTACGAGCAGTACTTC.

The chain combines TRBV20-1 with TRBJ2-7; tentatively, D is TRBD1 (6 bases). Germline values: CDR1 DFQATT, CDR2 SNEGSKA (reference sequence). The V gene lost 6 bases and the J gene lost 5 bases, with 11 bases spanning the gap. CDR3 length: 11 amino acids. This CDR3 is CSAPGAHEQYF. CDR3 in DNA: TGCAGTGCCCCAGGGGCTCACGAGCAGTACTTC.

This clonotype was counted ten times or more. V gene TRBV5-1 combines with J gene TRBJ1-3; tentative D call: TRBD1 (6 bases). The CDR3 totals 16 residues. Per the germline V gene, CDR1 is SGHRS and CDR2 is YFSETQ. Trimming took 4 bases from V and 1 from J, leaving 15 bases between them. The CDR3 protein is CASSLISQGSGNTIYF. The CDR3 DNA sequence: TGCGCCAGCAGCCTGATATCACAGGGTTCTGGAAACACCATATATTTT.

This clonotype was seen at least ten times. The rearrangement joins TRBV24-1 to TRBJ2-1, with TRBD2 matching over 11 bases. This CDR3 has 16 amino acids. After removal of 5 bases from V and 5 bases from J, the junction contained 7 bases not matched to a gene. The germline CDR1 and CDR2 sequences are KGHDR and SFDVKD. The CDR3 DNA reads TGTGCCACCAGTGTCGCGACTAGCGGGGTAAACAATGAGCAGTTCTTC. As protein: CATSVATSGVNNEQFF.

The CDR3 region has the DNA TGTGCCAGCAGCCCGGTAGGGCCGAACACTGAAGCTTTCTTT. Its translation is CASSPVGPNTEAFF. This chain joins TRBV9 and TRBJ1-1; D uncertain. The CDR3 is 14 residues long. Germline V lookup: CDR1 SGDLS, CDR2 YYNGEE. The V gene lost 4 bases and the J gene lost 1 base, with 11 bases spanning the gap.

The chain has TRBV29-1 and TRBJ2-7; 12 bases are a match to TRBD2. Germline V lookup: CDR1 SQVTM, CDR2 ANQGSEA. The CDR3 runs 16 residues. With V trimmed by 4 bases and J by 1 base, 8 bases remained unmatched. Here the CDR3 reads CSVARTSGILSYEQYF. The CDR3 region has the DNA TGCAGCGTTGCCCGGACTAGCGGGATCCTTTCCTACGAGCAGTACTTC.

The CDR3 here is CASSDGSGNQPQHF. CDR3 DNA sequence: TGTGCCAGCAGTGACGGGTCAGGCAATCAGCCCCAGCATTTT. This chain links TRBV6-1 with TRBJ1-5, with D unresolved. Germline V gene data show CDR1 as MNHNS and CDR2 as SASEGT. The V end was cut by 3 bases, the J end by 2 bases, with 8 bases between. The CDR3 is made up of 14 amino acids.

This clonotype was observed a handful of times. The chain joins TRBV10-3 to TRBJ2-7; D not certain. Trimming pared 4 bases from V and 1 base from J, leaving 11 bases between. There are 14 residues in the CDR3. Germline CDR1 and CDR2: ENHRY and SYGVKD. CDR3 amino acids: CAISGLGGSYEQYF. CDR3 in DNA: TGTGCCATCAGTGGGTTGGGCGGTTCCTACGAGCAGTACTTC.

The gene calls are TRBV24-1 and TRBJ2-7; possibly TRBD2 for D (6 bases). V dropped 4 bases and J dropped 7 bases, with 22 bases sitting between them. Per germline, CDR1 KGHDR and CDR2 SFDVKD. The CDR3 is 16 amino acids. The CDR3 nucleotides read TGTGCCACCAGTGAGACCCCGGCCAAGCGGGTCGATGAGCAGTACTTC. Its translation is CATSETPAKRVDEQYF.

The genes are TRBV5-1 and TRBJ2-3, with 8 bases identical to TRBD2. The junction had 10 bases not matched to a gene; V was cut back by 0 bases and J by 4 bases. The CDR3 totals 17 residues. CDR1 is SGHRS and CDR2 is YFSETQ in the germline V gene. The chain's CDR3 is CASSLDGGAEVADTQYF. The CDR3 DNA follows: TGCGCCAGCAGCTTGGACGGGGGGGCAGAGGTCGCAGATACGCAGTATTTT.

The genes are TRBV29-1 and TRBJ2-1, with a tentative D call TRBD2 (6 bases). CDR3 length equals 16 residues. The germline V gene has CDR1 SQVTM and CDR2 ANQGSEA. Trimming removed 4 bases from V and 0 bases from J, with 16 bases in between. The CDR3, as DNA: TGCAGCGTTGTTGGATTGGAGGGTAGCTCCTACAATGAGCAGTTCTTC. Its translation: CSVVGLEGSSYNEQFF.

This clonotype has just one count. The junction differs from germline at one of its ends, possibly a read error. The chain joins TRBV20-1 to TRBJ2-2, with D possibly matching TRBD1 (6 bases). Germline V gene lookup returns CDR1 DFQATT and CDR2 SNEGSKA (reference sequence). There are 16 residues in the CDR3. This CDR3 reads CGARDQGTGRSGELFF. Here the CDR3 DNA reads TGCGGTGCTAGAGATCAGGGCACAGGGCGTTCCGGGGAGCTGTTTTTT.

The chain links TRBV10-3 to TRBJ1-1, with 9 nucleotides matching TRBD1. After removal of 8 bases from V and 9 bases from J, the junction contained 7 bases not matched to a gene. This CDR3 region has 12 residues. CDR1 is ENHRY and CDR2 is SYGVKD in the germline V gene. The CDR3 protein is CAIGGGQGKAFF. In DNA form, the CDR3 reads TGTGCCATCGGAGGCGGACAGGGGAAAGCTTTCTTT.